This TCR beta chain was observed in a study of blood T cell repertoires in COVID-19. Study-wide background: COVID-19 samples, acute and convalescent, were from the United States, Italy and Spain. In each case, the material was cDNA or gDNA derived from T cells, B-cell-depleted T cells, or PBMCs.

In the study's own analysis: Reference gene primer amplification in the assay estimated nucleated cell counts. Generated by immunoSEQ multiplex PCR, the TCRdb table keeps only in-frame clones and is missing some. Clone size and the V and J calls come from that table; the DNA yielded D and trimming. This repertoire shows about 140,000 clones, 65% to 85% found once; its top ten account for 7.5% to 8.5%. The CDR3 has 14 residues. Germline CDR1 LGHDT, CDR2 YNNKEL (reference sequence). V lost 1 base, J lost 6 bases, and 6 bases stayed unmatched. Sequencing used peripheral blood. The receptor's source is a human donor in a cohort sampled during active COVID-19. The chain combines TRBV3-1 (or the pseudogene TRBV3-2) with TRBJ2-7, with 7 nucleotides matching TRBD1. CDR3 DNA: TGTGCCAGCAGCCAAGTTCACAGGGGTAGCGAGCAGTACTTC. Translated: CASSQVHRGSEQYF.